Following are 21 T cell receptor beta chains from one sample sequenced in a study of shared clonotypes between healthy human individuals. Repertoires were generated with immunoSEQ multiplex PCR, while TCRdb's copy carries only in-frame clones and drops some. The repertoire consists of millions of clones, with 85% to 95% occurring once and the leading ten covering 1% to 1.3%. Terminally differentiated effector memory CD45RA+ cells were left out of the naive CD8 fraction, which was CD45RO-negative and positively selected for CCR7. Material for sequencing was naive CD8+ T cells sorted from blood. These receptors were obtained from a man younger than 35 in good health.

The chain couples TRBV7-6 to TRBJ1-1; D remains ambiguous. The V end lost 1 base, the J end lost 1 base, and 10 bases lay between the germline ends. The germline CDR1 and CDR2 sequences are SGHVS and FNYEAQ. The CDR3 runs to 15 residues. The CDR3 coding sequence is TGTGCCAGCAGCTTAGTCCGGGGAACGAACACTGAAGCTTTCTTT. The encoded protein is CASSLVRGTNTEAFF.

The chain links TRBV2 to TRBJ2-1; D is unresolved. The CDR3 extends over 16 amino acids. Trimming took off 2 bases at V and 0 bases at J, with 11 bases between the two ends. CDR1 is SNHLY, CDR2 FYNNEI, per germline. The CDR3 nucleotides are TGTGCCAGCAGTGAACCCGAAGCTTCCTCCTACAATGAGCAGTTCTTC. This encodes CASSEPEASSYNEQFF.

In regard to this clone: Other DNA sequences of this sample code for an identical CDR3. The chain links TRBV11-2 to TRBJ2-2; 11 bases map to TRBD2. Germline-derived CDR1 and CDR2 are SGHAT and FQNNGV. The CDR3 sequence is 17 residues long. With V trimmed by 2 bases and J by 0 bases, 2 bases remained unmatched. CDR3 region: CASSLLAGGSNTGELFF. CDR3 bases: TGTGCCAGCAGCTTACTAGCGGGAGGATCGAACACCGGGGAGCTGTTTTTT.

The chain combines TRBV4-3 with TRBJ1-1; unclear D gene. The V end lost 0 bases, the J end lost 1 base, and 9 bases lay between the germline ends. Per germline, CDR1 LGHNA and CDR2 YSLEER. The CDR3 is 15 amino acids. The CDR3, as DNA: TGCGCCAGCAGCCAAGATCTGGCGACGAACACTGAAGCTTTCTTT. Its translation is CASSQDLATNTEAFF.

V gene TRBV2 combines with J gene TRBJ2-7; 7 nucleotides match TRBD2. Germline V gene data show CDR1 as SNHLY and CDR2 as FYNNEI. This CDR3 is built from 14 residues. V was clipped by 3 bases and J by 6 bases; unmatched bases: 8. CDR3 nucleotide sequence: TGTGCCAGCAGTGAGCTAGCGGTTCTGCGCGAGCAGTACTTC. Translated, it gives CASSELAVLREQYF. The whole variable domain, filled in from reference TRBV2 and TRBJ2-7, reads EPEVTQTPSHQVTQMGQEVILRCVPISNHLYFYWYRQILGQKVEFLVSFYNNEISEKSEIFDDQFSVERPDGSNFTLKIRSTKLEDSAMYFCASSELAVLREQYFGPGTRLTVT.

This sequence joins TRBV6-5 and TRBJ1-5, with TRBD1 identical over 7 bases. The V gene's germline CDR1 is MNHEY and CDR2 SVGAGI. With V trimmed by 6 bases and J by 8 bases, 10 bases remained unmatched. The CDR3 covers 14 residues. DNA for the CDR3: TGTGCCAGCAGAACCCAGGGGGGCATAGAGCCCCAGCATTTT. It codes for CASRTQGGIEPQHF.

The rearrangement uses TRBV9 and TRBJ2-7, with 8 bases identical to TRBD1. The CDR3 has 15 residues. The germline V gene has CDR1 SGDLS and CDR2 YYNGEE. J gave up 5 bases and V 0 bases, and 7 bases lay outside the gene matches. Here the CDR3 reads CASSVEGQGADEQYF. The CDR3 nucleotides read TGTGCCAGCAGCGTAGAAGGCCAGGGGGCCGACGAGCAGTACTTC.

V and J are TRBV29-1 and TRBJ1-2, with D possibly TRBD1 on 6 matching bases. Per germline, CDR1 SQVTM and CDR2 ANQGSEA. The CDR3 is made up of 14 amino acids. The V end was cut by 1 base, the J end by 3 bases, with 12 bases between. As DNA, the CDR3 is TGCAGCGTTGAAGGGGGGGGCGTCCACTATGGCTACACCTTC. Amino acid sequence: CSVEGGGVHYGYTF. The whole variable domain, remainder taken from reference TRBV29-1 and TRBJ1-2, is SAVISQKPSRDICQRGTSLTIQCQVDSQVTMMFWYRQQPGQSLTLIATANQGSEATYESGFVIDKFPISRPNLTFSTLTVSNMSPEDSSIYLCSVEGGGVHYGYTFGSGTRLTVV.

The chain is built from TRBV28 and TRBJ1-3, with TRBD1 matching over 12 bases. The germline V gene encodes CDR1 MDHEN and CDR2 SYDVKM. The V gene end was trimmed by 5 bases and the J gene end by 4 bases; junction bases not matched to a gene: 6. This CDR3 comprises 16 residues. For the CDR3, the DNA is TGTGCCAGCAGTCTGGGACAGGGGGCGTCCGGAAACACCATATATTTT. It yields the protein CASSLGQGASGNTIYF.

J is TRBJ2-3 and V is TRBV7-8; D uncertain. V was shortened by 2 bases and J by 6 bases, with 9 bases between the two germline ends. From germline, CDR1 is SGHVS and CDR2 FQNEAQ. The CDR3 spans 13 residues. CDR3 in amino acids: CASSLLVDDTQYF. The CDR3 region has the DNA TGTGCCAGCAGCTTATTGGTGGACGATACGCAGTATTTT.

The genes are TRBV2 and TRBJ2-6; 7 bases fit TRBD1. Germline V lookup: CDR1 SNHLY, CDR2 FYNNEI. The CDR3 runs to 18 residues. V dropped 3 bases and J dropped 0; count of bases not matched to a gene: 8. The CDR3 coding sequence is TGTGCCAGCAGTGACCCGGGACAGCTGGACTCTGGGGCCAACGTCCTGACTTTC. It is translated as CASSDPGQLDSGANVLTF. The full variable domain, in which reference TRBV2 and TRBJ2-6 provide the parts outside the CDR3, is EPEVTQTPSHQVTQMGQEVILRCVPISNHLYFYWYRQILGQKVEFLVSFYNNEISEKSEIFDDQFSVERPDGSNFTLKIRSTKLEDSAMYFCASSDPGQLDSGANVLTFGAGSRLTVL.

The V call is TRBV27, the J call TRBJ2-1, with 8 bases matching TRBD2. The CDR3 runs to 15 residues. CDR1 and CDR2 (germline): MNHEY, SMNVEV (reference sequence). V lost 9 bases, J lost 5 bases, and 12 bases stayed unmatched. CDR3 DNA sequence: TGTGCCAGTTCGCCGACTAGCGTCAGAAACAATGAGCAGTTCTTC. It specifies CASSPTSVRNNEQFF.

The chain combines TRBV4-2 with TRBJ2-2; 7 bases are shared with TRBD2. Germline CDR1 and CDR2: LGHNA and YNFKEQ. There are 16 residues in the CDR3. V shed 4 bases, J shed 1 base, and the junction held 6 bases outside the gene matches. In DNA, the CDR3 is TGTGCCAGCAGCCCCCGGGTAGCGGGGAACACCGGGGAGCTGTTTTTT. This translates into CASSPRVAGNTGELFF.

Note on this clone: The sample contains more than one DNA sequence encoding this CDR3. In nucleotides, the CDR3 is TGTGCCAGCAGCTTGGGTGCCGGGGAGCTGTTTTTT. The encoded protein is CASSLGAGELFF. J is TRBJ2-2 and V is TRBV7-9; D unresolved. Germline values: CDR1 SEHNR, CDR2 FQNEAQ (reference sequence). The CDR3 is made up of 12 amino acids. V was shortened by 3 bases and J by 6 bases, with 5 bases between the two germline ends.

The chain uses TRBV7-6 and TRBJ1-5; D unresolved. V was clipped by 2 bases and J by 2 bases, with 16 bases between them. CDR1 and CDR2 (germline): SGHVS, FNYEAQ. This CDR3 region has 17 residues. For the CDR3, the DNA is TGTGCCAGCAGCTTAACGGCTCAAGGTGGGGGCAATCAGCCCCAGCATTTT. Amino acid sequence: CASSLTAQGGGNQPQHF.

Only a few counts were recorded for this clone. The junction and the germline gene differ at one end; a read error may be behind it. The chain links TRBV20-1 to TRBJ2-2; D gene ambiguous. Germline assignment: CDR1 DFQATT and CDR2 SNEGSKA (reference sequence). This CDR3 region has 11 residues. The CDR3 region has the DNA TGCAGTGCTCGATCTACCGCGGAGCTGTTTTTT. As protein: CSARSTAELFF.

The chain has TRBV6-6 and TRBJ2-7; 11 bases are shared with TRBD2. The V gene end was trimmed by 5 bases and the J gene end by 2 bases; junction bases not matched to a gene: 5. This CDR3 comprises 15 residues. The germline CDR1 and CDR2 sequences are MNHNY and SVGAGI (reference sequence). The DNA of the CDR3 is TGTGCCAGCAGTGGCCTAGCGGGAGGTACCTACGAGCAGTACTTC. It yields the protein CASSGLAGGTYEQYF.

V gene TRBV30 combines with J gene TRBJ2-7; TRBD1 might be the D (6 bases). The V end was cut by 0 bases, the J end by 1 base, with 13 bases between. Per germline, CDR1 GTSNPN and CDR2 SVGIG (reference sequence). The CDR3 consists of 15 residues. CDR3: CAWSVGQSWSYEQYF. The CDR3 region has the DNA TGTGCCTGGAGTGTAGGACAGAGCTGGTCCTACGAGCAGTACTTC.

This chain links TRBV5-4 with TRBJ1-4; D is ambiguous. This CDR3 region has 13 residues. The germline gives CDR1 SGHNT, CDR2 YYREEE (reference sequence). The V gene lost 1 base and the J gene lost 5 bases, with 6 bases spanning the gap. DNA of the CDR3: TGTGCCAGCAGCTTGACAGTGAATGAAAAACTGTTTTTT. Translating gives CASSLTVNEKLFF.

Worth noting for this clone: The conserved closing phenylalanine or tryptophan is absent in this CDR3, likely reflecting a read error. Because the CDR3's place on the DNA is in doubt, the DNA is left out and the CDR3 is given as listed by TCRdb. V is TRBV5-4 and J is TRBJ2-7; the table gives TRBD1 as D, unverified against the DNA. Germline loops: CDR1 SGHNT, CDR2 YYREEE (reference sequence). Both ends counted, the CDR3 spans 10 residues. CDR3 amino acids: CASSGVTGGI.

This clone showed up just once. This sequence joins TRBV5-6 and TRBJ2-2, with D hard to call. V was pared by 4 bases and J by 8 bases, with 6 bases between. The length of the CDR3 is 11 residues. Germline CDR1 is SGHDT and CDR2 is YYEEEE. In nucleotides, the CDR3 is TGTGCCAGCAGCGTATTTGGGGAGCTGTTTTTT. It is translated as CASSVFGELFF.